What follows is one TCR beta chain and its context. What it binds is unknown. The data belong to a study of cytomegalovirus exposure and HLA in healthy donors. The study, taken as a whole, reports: According to reports, the classifier identified cytomegalovirus status with high specificity and sensitivity.

CDR3 size: 11 residues. The trim removed 5 bases at V and 7 bases at J, leaving 1 base unmatched. Germline V lookup: CDR1 DFQATT, CDR2 SNEGSKA (reference sequence). This table comes from immunoSEQ multiplex PCR, and its TCRdb copy is limited to in-frame clones, with some not included. Among roughly 150,000 clones listed, 85% to 90% were seen once. The material sequenced was PBMCs. This sequence was found in a woman under 30 in good health and CMV-seropositive. The chain combines TRBV20-1 with TRBJ2-7; 11 nucleotides agree with TRBD2. For the CDR3, the DNA is TGCAGTGCTGGACTAGCGGGTGAGCAGTACTTC. Translating it yields CSAGLAGEQYF.